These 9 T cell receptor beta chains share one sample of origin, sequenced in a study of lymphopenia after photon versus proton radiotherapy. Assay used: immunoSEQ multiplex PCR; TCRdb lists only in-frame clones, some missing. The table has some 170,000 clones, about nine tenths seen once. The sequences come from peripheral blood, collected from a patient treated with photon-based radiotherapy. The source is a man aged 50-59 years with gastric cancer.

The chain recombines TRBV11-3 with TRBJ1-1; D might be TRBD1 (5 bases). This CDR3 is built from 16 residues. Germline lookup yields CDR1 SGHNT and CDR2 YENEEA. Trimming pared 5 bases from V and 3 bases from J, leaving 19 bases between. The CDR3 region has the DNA TGTGCCAGCAGCCGTACTTGGGACGGAAGGGACACTGAAGCTTTCTTT. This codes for CASSRTWDGRDTEAFF.

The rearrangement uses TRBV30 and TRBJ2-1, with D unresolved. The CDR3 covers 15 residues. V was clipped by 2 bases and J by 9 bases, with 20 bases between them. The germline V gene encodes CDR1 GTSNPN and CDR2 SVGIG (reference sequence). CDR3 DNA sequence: TGTGCCTGGAGTTCTCTACAGCAGGAGAGTACTGAGCAGTTCTTC. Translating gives CAWSSLQQESTEQFF.

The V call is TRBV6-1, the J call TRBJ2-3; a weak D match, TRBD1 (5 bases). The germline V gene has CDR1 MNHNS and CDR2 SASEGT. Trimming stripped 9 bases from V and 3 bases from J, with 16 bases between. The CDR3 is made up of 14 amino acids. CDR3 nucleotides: TGTGCCAGAACCTCAGGGCGAAGGACAGATACGCAGTATTTT. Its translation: CARTSGRRTDTQYF.

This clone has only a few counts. CDR3 loop: CASSPGTANYGYTF. The DNA for the CDR3 is TGCGCCAGCAGCCCAGGGACAGCTAACTATGGCTACACCTTC. This chain connects TRBV4-1 to TRBJ1-2; 7 positions match TRBD1. With 4 bases clipped from V and 0 bases from J, the junction kept 2 bases outside the gene matches. The CDR3 covers 14 residues. From germline, CDR1 is MGHRA and CDR2 YSYEKL.

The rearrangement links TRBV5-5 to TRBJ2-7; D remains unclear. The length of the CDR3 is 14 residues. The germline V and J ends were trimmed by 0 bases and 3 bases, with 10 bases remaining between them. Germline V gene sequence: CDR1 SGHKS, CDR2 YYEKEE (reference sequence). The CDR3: CASSLVVYGYEQYF. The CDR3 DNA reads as TGTGCCAGCAGCTTGGTTGTGTATGGCTACGAGCAGTACTTC.

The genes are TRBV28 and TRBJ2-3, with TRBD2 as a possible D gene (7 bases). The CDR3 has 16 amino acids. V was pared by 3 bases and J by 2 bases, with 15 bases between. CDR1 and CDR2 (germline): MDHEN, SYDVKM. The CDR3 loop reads CASSLGASGDTDTQYF. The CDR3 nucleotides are TGTGCCAGCAGTTTGGGGGCTAGCGGAGACACAGATACGCAGTATTTT.

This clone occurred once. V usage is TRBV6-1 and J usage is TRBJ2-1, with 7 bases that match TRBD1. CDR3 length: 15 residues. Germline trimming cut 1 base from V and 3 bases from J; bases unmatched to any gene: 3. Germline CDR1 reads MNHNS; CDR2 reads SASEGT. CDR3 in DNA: TGTGCCAGCAGTGAAGGGACAGGCGTCTACAATGAGCAGTTCTTC. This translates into CASSEGTGVYNEQFF.

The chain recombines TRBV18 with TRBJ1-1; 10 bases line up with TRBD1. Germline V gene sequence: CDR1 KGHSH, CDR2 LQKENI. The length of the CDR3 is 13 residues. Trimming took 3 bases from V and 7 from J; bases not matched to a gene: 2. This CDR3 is CASSPGQGVEAFF. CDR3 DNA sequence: TGTGCCAGCTCACCCGGACAGGGGGTTGAAGCTTTCTTT.

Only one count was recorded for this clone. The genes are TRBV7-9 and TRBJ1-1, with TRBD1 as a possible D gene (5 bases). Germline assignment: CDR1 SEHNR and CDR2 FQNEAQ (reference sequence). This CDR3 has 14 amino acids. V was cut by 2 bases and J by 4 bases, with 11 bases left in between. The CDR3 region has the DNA TGTGCCAGCAGCTTACAGGGTTTGGGCACTGAAGCTTTCTTT. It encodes CASSLQGLGTEAFF.